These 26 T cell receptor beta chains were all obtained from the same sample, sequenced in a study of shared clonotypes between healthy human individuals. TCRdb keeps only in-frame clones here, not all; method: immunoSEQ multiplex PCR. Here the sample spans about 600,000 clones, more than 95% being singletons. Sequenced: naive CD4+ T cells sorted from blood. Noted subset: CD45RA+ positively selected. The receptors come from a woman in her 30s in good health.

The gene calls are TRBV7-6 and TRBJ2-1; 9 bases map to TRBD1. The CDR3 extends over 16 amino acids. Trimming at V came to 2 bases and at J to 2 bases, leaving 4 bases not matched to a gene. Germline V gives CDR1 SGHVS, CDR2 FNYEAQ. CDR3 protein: CASSLTGGFAYNEQFF. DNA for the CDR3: TGTGCCAGCAGCTTAACAGGGGGCTTTGCCTACAATGAGCAGTTCTTC.

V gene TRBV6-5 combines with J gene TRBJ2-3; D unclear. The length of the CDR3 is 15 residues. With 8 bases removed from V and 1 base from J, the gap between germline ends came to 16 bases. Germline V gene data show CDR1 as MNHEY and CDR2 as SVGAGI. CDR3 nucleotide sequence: TGTGCCAGCTCCCCCGAACCATTGGGCACAGATACGCAGTATTTT. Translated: CASSPEPLGTDTQYF.

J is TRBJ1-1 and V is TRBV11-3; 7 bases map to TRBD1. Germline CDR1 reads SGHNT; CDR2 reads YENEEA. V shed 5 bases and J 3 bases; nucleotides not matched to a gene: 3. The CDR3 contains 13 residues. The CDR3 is CASSTQGDTEAFF. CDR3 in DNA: TGTGCCAGCAGCACTCAGGGGGACACTGAAGCTTTCTTT.

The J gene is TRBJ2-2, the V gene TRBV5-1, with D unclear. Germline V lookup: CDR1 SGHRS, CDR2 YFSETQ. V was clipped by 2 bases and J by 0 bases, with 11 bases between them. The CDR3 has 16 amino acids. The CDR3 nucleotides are TGCGCCAGCAGCTTAATGGCCGACGCGAACACCGGGGAGCTGTTTTTT. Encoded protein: CASSLMADANTGELFF. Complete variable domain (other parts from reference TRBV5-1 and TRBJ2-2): KAGVTQTPRYLIKTRGQQVTLSCSPISGHRSVSWYQQTPGQGLQFLFEYFSETQRNKGNFPGRFSGRQFSNSRSEMNVSTLELGDSALYLCASSLMADANTGELFFGEGSRLTVL.

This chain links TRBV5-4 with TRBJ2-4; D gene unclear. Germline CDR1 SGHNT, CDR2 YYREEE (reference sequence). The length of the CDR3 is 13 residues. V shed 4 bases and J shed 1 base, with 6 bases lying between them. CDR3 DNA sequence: TGTGCCAGCAGCCCACCGGCCAAAAACATTCAGTACTTC. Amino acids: CASSPPAKNIQYF.

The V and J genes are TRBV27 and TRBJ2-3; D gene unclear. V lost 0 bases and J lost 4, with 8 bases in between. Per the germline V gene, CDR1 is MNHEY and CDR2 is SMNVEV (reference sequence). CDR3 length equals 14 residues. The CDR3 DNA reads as TGTGCCAGCAGTTTATCTAGGTTTGCAGATACGCAGTATTTT. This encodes CASSLSRFADTQYF.

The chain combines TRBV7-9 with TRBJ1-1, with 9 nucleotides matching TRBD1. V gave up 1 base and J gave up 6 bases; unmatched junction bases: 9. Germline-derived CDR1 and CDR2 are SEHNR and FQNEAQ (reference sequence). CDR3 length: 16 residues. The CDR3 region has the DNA TGTGCCAGCAGCTTAGAGATCGGGACAGGGTTGTCTGAAGCTTTCTTT. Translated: CASSLEIGTGLSEAFF.

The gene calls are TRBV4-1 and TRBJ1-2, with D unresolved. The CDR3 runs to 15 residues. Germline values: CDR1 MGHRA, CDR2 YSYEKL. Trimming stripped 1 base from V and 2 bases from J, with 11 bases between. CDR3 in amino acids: CASSQVGGRNYGYTF. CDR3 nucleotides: TGCGCCAGCAGCCAAGTCGGTGGGAGAAACTATGGCTACACCTTC.

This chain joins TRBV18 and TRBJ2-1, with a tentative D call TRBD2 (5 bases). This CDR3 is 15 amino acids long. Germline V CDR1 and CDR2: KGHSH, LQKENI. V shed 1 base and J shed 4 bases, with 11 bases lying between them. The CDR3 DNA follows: TGTGCCAGCTCACCACTTCGGGAACCATACAATGAGCAGTTCTTC. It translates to CASSPLREPYNEQFF.

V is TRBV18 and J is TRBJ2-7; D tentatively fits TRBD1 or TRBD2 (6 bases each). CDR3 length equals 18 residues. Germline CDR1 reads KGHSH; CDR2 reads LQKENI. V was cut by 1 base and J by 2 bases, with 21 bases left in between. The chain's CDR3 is CASSPQEGGRGNPYEQYF. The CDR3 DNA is TGTGCCAGCTCACCACAGGAGGGAGGCAGGGGTAACCCCTACGAGCAGTACTTC.

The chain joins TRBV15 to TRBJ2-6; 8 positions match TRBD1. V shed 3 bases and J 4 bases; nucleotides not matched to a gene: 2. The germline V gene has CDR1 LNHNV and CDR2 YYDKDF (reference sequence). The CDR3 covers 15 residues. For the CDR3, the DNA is TGTGCCACCAGCAGGGACAGGGCCGGGGCCAACGTCCTGACTTTC. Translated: CATSRDRAGANVLTF.

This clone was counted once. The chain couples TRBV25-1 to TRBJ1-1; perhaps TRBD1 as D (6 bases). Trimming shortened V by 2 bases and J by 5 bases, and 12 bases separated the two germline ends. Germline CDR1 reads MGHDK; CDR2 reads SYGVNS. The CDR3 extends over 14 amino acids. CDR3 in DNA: TGTGCCAGCAGTGAACTGTGGGGGCGGACTGAAGCTTTCTTT. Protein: CASSELWGRTEAFF.

The chain's CDR3 is CASTRGGFGTYEQYF. The CDR3 DNA sequence: TGTGCCAGCACCAGGGGGGGTTTTGGGACCTACGAGCAGTACTTC. The rearrangement links TRBV6-5 to TRBJ2-7; D tentatively reads TRBD1 or TRBD2 (7 bases each). The germline V gene has CDR1 MNHEY and CDR2 SVGAGI. This CDR3 comprises 15 residues. The V gene lost 7 bases and the J gene lost 2 bases, with 18 bases spanning the gap.

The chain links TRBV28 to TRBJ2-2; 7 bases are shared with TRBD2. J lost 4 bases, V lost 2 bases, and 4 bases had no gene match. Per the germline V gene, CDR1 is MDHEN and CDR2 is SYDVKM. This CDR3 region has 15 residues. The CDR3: CASSLILARTGELFF. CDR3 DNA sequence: TGTGCCAGCAGTTTAATACTAGCGCGCACCGGGGAGCTGTTTTTT.

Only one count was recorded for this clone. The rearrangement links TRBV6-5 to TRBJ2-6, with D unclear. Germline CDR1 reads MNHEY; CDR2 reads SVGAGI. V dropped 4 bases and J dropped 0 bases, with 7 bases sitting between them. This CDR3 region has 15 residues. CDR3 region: CASSSPSSGANVLTF. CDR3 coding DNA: TGTGCCAGCAGTTCGCCGAGCTCTGGGGCCAACGTCCTGACTTTC.

CDR3 in amino acids: CASSDRKRGVGLTEAFF. Here the CDR3 DNA reads TGCGCCAGCAGTGACCGGAAAAGGGGGGTCGGTTTGACTGAAGCTTTCTTT. The J gene is TRBJ1-1, the V gene TRBV10-2; a weak D match, TRBD1 (6 bases). The CDR3 extends over 17 amino acids. Germline V lookup: CDR1 WSHSY, CDR2 SAAADI. The V and J ends lost 3 bases and 5 bases respectively, with 22 bases between them.

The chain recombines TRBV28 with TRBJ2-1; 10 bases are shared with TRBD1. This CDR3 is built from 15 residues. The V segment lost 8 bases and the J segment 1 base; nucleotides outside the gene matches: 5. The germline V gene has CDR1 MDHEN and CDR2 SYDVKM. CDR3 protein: CASLRQGASYNEQFF. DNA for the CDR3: TGTGCCAGCCTCCGACAGGGGGCATCCTACAATGAGCAGTTCTTC.

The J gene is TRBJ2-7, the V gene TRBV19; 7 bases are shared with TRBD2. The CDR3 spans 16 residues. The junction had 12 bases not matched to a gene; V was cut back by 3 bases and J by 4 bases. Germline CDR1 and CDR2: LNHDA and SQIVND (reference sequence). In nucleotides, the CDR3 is TGTGCCAGTAGTATTTCGACTAGCTGGGGGGATTACGAGCAGTACTTC. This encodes CASSISTSWGDYEQYF.

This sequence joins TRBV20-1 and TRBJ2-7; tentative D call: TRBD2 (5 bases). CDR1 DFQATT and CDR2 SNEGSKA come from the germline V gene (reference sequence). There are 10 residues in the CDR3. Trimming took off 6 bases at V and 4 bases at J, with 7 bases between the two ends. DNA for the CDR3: TGCAGTGCATGGACTTACGAGCAGTACTTC. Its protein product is CSAWTYEQYF.

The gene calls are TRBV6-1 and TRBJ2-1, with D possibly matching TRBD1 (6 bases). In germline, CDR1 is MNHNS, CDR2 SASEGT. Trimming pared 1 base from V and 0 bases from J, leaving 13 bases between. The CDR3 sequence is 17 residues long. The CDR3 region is CASSEEPADSSYNEQFF. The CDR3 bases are TGTGCCAGCAGTGAAGAACCAGCGGACAGCTCCTACAATGAGCAGTTCTTC.

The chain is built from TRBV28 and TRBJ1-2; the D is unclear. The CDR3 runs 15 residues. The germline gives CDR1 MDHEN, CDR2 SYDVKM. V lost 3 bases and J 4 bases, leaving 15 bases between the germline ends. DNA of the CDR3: TGTGCCAGCAGTTTCGGTGGGTACGAGAGCTATGGCTACACCTTC. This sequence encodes CASSFGGYESYGYTF.

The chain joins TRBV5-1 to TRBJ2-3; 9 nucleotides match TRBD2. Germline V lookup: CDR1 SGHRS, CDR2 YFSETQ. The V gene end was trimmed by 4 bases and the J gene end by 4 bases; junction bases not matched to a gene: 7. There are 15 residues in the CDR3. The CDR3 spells CASSPSGRRADTQYF. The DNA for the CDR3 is TGCGCCAGCAGCCCGAGCGGGAGGAGGGCAGATACGCAGTATTTT. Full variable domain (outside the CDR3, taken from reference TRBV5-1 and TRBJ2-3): KAGVTQTPRYLIKTRGQQVTLSCSPISGHRSVSWYQQTPGQGLQFLFEYFSETQRNKGNFPGRFSGRQFSNSRSEMNVSTLELGDSALYLCASSPSGRRADTQYFGPGTRLTVL.

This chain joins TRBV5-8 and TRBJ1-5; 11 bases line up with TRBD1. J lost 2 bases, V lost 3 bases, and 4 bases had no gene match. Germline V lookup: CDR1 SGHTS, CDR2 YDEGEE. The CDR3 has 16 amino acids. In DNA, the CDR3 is TGTGCCAGCAGCTCCGGACAGGGGGCCGGCAATCAGCCCCAGCATTTT. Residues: CASSSGQGAGNQPQHF.

This CDR3 reads CASSLGVYFEHF. As DNA, the CDR3 is TGTGCCAGCAGCTTGGGGGTTTACTTTGAGCATTTT. The J gene is TRBJ1-5, the V gene TRBV5-5; D is ambiguous. Trimming cost V 0 bases and J 14 bases, with 12 bases left between them. Germline CDR1 reads SGHKS; CDR2 reads YYEKEE (reference sequence). The CDR3 extends over 12 amino acids.

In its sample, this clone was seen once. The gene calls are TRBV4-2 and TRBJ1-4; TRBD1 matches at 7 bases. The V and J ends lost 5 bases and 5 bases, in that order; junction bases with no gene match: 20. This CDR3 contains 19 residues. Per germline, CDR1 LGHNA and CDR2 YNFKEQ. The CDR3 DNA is TGTGCCAGCAGCTTGGAATCACCCTTTGAGGGACAGCAGAATGAAAAACTGTTTTTT. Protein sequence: CASSLESPFEGQQNEKLFF.

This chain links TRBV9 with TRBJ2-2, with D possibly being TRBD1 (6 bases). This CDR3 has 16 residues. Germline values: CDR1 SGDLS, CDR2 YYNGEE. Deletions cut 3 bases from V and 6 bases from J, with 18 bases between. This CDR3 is CASSDIGAGVAGELFF. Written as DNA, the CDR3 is TGTGCCAGCAGCGATATAGGGGCAGGGGTTGCCGGGGAGCTGTTTTTT.